These T cell receptor beta chains were read from a single sample in a study of shared clonotypes between healthy human individuals. Produced via immunoSEQ multiplex PCR; TCRdb's table is partial and in-frame only. The sample shows millions of clones, about 92% of them seen only once. The sample consisted of naive CD8+ T cells from PBMCs. These receptors were taken from a man between 18 and 29 years old in good health. Some clones in this sample may be carry-over from other donors' samples. CDR3s include the opening cysteine and the closing phenylalanine or tryptophan. A D gene is named only where the DNA matches it firmly. The size entry is marked missing in some rows and otherwise reads once, few, many or a size class.

CDR3aa: CASSRTGINEKLFF
CDR3nt: TGTGCCAGCAGCAGGACAGGGATTAATGAAAAACTGTTTTTT
abundance: NA
d_gene: TRBD1
len: 14
v_gene: TRBV9
j_gene: TRBJ1-4

CDR3aa: CASSEEPSGRWTDTQYF
CDR3nt: TGTGCCAGCAGTGAGGAGCCCAGCGGGAGATGGACAGATACGCAGTATTTT
abundance: NA
d_gene: TRBD2
len: 17
v_gene: TRBV6-1
j_gene: TRBJ2-3

CDR3aa: CASSFGRLEGYTF
CDR3nt: TGTGCCAGCAGCTTTGGACGTCTGGAGGGCTACACCTTC
abundance: NA
d_gene: NA
len: 13
v_gene: TRBV7-9
j_gene: TRBJ1-2

CDR3aa: CASSASWTSGRAMGNEQFF
CDR3nt: TGTGCCAGCAGTGCATCGTGGACTAGCGGGAGGGCCATGGGCAATGAGCAGTTCTTC
abundance: NA
d_gene: TRBD2
len: 19
v_gene: TRBV6-1
j_gene: TRBJ2-1

CDR3aa: CASSVGGNGYEQYF
CDR3nt: TGTGCCAGCAGCGTGGGTGGGAACGGCTACGAGCAGTACTTC
abundance: once
d_gene: NA
len: 14
v_gene: TRBV9
j_gene: TRBJ2-7

CDR3aa: CASRPWGLLPGANVLTF
CDR3nt: TGTGCCAGCAGGCCGTGGGGGCTTCTCCCCGGGGCCAACGTCCTGACTTTC
abundance: NA
d_gene: NA
len: 17
v_gene: TRBV28
j_gene: TRBJ2-6

CDR3aa: CASSVGDTVPEAFF
CDR3nt: TGTGCCAGCAGTGTAGGGGACACCGTACCTGAAGCTTTCTTT
abundance: NA
d_gene: NA
len: 14
v_gene: TRBV25-1
j_gene: TRBJ1-1

CDR3aa: CASSPQAGGRGPQHF
CDR3nt: TGTGCCAGCAGTCCGCAGGCAGGTGGCCGGGGGCCCCAGCATTTT
abundance: once
d_gene: NA
len: 15
v_gene: TRBV27
j_gene: TRBJ1-5

CDR3aa: CASSIKGHSGNTIYF
CDR3nt: TGTGCCAGCAGCATTAAGGGGCACTCTGGAAACACCATATATTTT
abundance: NA
d_gene: NA
len: 15
v_gene: TRBV7-9
j_gene: TRBJ1-3

CDR3aa: CASSEALWAEKDGELFF
CDR3nt: TGTGCCAGCAGTGAAGCGCTTTGGGCAGAAAAAGACGGGGAGCTGTTTTTT
abundance: NA
d_gene: NA
len: 17
v_gene: TRBV6-1
j_gene: TRBJ2-2

CDR3aa: CASSLLPFAGELDTQYF
CDR3nt: TGTGCCAGCAGTCTCCTTCCCTTTGCTGGTGAGTTGGATACGCAGTATTTT
abundance: NA
d_gene: NA
len: 17
v_gene: TRBV27
j_gene: TRBJ2-3

CDR3aa: CASSVGGDDGYTF
CDR3nt: TGTGCCAGCAGCGTAGGGGGGGATGATGGCTACACCTTC
abundance: NA
d_gene: NA
len: 13
v_gene: TRBV9
j_gene: TRBJ1-2

CDR3aa: CASSVEVGQGPRSYGSNYGYTF
CDR3nt: TGTGCCAGCAGCGTAGAGGTGGGGCAGGGTCCTCGATCGTACGGGTCTAACTATGGCTACACCTTC
abundance: NA
d_gene: NA
len: 22
v_gene: TRBV9
j_gene: TRBJ1-2

CDR3aa: CASSQGQREWSGELFF
CDR3nt: TGTGCCAGCAGCCAGGGCCAGCGGGAGTGGTCCGGGGAGCTGTTTTTT
abundance: NA
d_gene: TRBD2
len: 16
v_gene: TRBV7-9
j_gene: TRBJ2-2

CDR3aa: CASSYGRTYEQYF
CDR3nt: TGTGCCAGCAGTTACGGTAGGACCTACGAGCAGTACTTC
abundance: NA
d_gene: NA
len: 13
v_gene: TRBV27
j_gene: TRBJ2-7

CDR3aa: CASSETGAGETQYF
CDR3nt: TGTGCCAGCAGTGAAACGGGGGCTGGAGAGACCCAGTACTTC
abundance: NA
d_gene: NA
len: 14
v_gene: TRBV2
j_gene: TRBJ2-5

CDR3aa: CASSVEGHRGTEAFF
CDR3nt: TGTGCCAGCAGCGTAGAAGGCCATCGGGGTACTGAAGCTTTCTTT
abundance: NA
d_gene: NA
len: 15
v_gene: TRBV9
j_gene: TRBJ1-1

CDR3aa: CASGGWNSPLHF
CDR3nt: TGTGCCAGCGGGGGGTGGAATTCACCCCTCCACTTT
abundance: NA
d_gene: NA
len: 12
v_gene: TRBV28
j_gene: TRBJ1-6

CDR3aa: CASRQGGGNSYNEQFF
CDR3nt: TGTGCCAGCAGACAGGGGGGAGGGAACTCCTACAATGAGCAGTTCTTC
abundance: NA
d_gene: NA
len: 16
v_gene: TRBV7-9
j_gene: TRBJ2-1

CDR3aa: CASSFPSLGAGHNEQFF
CDR3nt: TGCGCCAGCAGCTTTCCGTCTCTCGGTGCGGGTCACAATGAGCAGTTCTTC
abundance: NA
d_gene: NA
len: 17
v_gene: TRBV5-1
j_gene: TRBJ2-1

CDR3aa: CASSQNPDSPTYEQYF
CDR3nt: TGTGCCAGCAGTCAGAACCCGGACAGCCCAACCTACGAGCAGTACTTC
abundance: NA
d_gene: NA
len: 16
v_gene: TRBV7-9
j_gene: TRBJ2-7

CDR3aa: CASSDGRGDQPQHF
CDR3nt: TGTGCCAGCAGTGACGGCAGGGGGGATCAGCCCCAGCATTTT
abundance: NA
d_gene: TRBD1
len: 14
v_gene: TRBV2
j_gene: TRBJ1-5

CDR3aa: CASSQVGLMAANTEAFF
CDR3nt: TGTGCCAGCAGCCAAGTGGGTTTAATGGCTGCGAACACTGAAGCTTTCTTT
abundance: NA
d_gene: NA
len: 17
v_gene: TRBV4-2
j_gene: TRBJ1-1

CDR3aa: CASSQGPGMNTEAFF
CDR3nt: TGCGCCAGCAGCCAAGGCCCAGGGATGAACACTGAAGCTTTCTTT
abundance: NA
d_gene: NA
len: 15
v_gene: TRBV4-3
j_gene: TRBJ1-1

CDR3aa: CASSSNKQGFWTQYF
CDR3nt: TGTGCCAGCAGCTCAAATAAACAGGGGTTCTGGACCCAGTACTTC
abundance: NA
d_gene: TRBD1
len: 15
v_gene: TRBV11-2
j_gene: TRBJ2-5

CDR3aa: CASSHGQGAGDTQYF
CDR3nt: TGTGCCAGCAGCCACGGACAGGGGGCAGGGGATACGCAGTATTTT
abundance: NA
d_gene: TRBD1
len: 15
v_gene: TRBV28
j_gene: TRBJ2-3

CDR3aa: CASSLDRDGETQYF
CDR3nt: TGTGCCAGCAGTCTGGACAGGGACGGGGAGACCCAGTACTTC
abundance: NA
d_gene: TRBD1
len: 14
v_gene: TRBV27
j_gene: TRBJ2-5

CDR3aa: CASRTRGSVAYEQYF
CDR3nt: TGTGCCAGCAGGACCCGAGGGTCCGTTGCCTACGAGCAGTACTTC
abundance: NA
d_gene: NA
len: 15
v_gene: TRBV27
j_gene: TRBJ2-7

CDR3aa: CASSLTRFLQETQYF
CDR3nt: TGTGCCAGCAGCCTCACTCGCTTTCTCCAAGAGACCCAGTACTTC
abundance: NA
d_gene: NA
len: 15
v_gene: TRBV27
j_gene: TRBJ2-5

CDR3aa: CASSVDSLYNEQFF
CDR3nt: TGTGCCAGCAGCGTCGACTCCTTATACAATGAGCAGTTCTTC
abundance: once
d_gene: NA
len: 14
v_gene: TRBV9
j_gene: TRBJ2-1

CDR3aa: CATSPTLAGVLISSYNEQFF
CDR3nt: TGTGCCACCAGCCCTACACTAGCGGGAGTGTTGATTAGCTCCTACAATGAGCAGTTCTTC
abundance: once
d_gene: TRBD2
len: 20
v_gene: TRBV15
j_gene: TRBJ2-1

CDR3aa: CASSPRGGLAGFEQFF
CDR3nt: TGTGCCAGCAGCCCACGGGGAGGACTAGCGGGATTTGAGCAGTTCTTC
abundance: NA
d_gene: TRBD2
len: 16
v_gene: TRBV9
j_gene: TRBJ2-1

CDR3aa: CASSLTDRGYDEQYF
CDR3nt: TGTGCCAGCAGTTTGACGGACAGGGGATACGACGAGCAGTACTTC
abundance: NA
d_gene: TRBD1
len: 15
v_gene: TRBV28
j_gene: TRBJ2-7

CDR3aa: CASSSYSGQNYYNEQFF
CDR3nt: TGTGCCAGCAGCTCCTACTCGGGACAGAACTATTACAATGAGCAGTTCTTC
abundance: NA
d_gene: TRBD1
len: 17
v_gene: TRBV7-6
j_gene: TRBJ2-1

CDR3aa: CASSIGTGMNTEAFF
CDR3nt: TGTGCCAGTAGTATCGGGACAGGCATGAACACTGAAGCTTTCTTT
abundance: NA
d_gene: TRBD1
len: 15
v_gene: TRBV19
j_gene: TRBJ1-1

CDR3aa: CASSQVWREGRYEQYF
CDR3nt: TGCGCCAGCAGCCAAGTCTGGCGGGAGGGCCGGTACGAGCAGTACTTC
abundance: NA
d_gene: TRBD2
len: 16
v_gene: TRBV4-1
j_gene: TRBJ2-7

CDR3aa: CASSLSAAAGRNNYGYTF
CDR3nt: TGTGCCAGTAGTCTTTCAGCAGCAGCAGGAAGAAATAACTATGGCTACACCTTC
abundance: NA
d_gene: NA
len: 18
v_gene: TRBV19
j_gene: TRBJ1-2

CDR3aa: CASSPHRGPGELFF
CDR3nt: TGTGCCAGCAGTCCGCACAGGGGGCCCGGGGAGCTGTTTTTT
abundance: NA
d_gene: TRBD1
len: 14
v_gene: TRBV27
j_gene: TRBJ2-2

CDR3aa: CASSPRTSGDYEQYF
CDR3nt: TGCGCCAGCAGCCCCCGTACTAGCGGGGACTACGAGCAGTACTTC
abundance: once
d_gene: TRBD2
len: 15
v_gene: TRBV4-3
j_gene: TRBJ2-7

CDR3aa: CASSLVVTSGSWQQYF
CDR3nt: TGTGCCAGCAGTTTAGTGGTGACTAGCGGGTCGTGGCAGCAGTACTTC
abundance: NA
d_gene: TRBD2
len: 16
v_gene: TRBV27
j_gene: TRBJ2-7

CDR3aa: CASSPGQEAFF
CDR3nt: TGTGCCAGCAGCCCGGGACAGGAAGCTTTCTTT
abundance: few
d_gene: TRBD1
len: 11
v_gene: TRBV7-9
j_gene: TRBJ1-1

CDR3aa: CATSSRLNTEAFF
CDR3nt: TGTGCCACCAGCAGCCGACTGAACACTGAAGCTTTCTTT
abundance: NA
d_gene: NA
len: 13
v_gene: TRBV15
j_gene: TRBJ1-1

CDR3aa: CASSHSSLAGQGYNEQFF
CDR3nt: TGTGCCAGCAGCCACAGTAGTCTAGCGGGCCAAGGCTACAATGAGCAGTTCTTC
abundance: NA
d_gene: TRBD2
len: 18
v_gene: TRBV4-2
j_gene: TRBJ2-1

CDR3aa: CAWSGSRDRDTAWEKLFF
CDR3nt: TGTGCCTGGAGTGGATCCCGGGACAGGGACACGGCTTGGGAAAAACTGTTTTTT
abundance: NA
d_gene: TRBD1
len: 18
v_gene: TRBV30
j_gene: TRBJ1-4

CDR3aa: CASSLPGQVQNTGELFF
CDR3nt: TGTGCCAGCAGTTTACCCGGACAGGTCCAGAACACCGGGGAGCTGTTTTTT
abundance: NA
d_gene: TRBD1
len: 17
v_gene: TRBV27
j_gene: TRBJ2-2

CDR3aa: CASSVYSAGGETQYF
CDR3nt: TGTGCCAGCAGTGTTTATTCGGCGGGGGGAGAGACCCAGTACTTC
abundance: NA
d_gene: TRBD2
len: 15
v_gene: TRBV28
j_gene: TRBJ2-5

CDR3aa: CASSLLGSPYEQYF
CDR3nt: TGTGCCAGCAGTTTACTCGGCAGCCCCTACGAGCAGTACTTC
abundance: once
d_gene: NA
len: 14
v_gene: TRBV27
j_gene: TRBJ2-7

CDR3aa: CASSPFPRQGRYEQYF
CDR3nt: TGTGCCAGCAGTCCCTTCCCCAGACAGGGGCGCTACGAGCAGTACTTC
abundance: NA
d_gene: TRBD1
len: 16
v_gene: TRBV27
j_gene: TRBJ2-7

CDR3aa: CASSDSGSRYNEQFF
CDR3nt: TGCGCCAGCAGCGATAGCGGGAGTCGGTACAATGAGCAGTTCTTC
abundance: NA
d_gene: TRBD2
len: 15
v_gene: TRBV4-1
j_gene: TRBJ2-1